This TCR beta chain was found in a study of cytomegalovirus exposure and HLA in healthy donors. Both 60 Vbeta primers and 13 Jbeta primers went into the PCR. Only in-frame clones appear in the TCRdb table, and some are missing; sequencing was by immunoSEQ multiplex PCR. This table holds over 150,000 clones, 77% found once. This clone has only a few counts. The material sequenced was PBMCs. The sequence came from a woman aged 25-40 years in good health and CMV-seropositive.

For the CDR3, the DNA is TGTGCCAGCAGCTGGGGACAGGCGGATCAGCCCCAGCATTTT. It yields the protein CASSWGQADQPQHF. The J gene is TRBJ1-5, the V gene TRBV5-5; 8 bases line up with TRBD1. Trimming cost V 3 bases and J 5 bases; bases outside gene matches: 4. Germline V lookup: CDR1 SGHKS, CDR2 YYEKEE (reference sequence). This CDR3 region has 14 residues.